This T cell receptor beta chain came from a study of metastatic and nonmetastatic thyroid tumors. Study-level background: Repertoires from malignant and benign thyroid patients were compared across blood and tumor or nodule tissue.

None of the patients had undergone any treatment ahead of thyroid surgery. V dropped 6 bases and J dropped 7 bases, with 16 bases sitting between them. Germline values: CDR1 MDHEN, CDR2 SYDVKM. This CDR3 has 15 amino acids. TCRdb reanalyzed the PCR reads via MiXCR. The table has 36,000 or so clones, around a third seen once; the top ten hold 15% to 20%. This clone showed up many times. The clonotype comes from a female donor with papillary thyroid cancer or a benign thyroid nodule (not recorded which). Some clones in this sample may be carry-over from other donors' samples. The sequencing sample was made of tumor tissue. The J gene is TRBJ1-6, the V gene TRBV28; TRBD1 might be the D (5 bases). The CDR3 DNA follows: TGTGCCAGCAGAATGAGTGGGGGGTGGAATTCACCCCTCCACTTT. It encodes CASRMSGGWNSPLHF.